This record concerns one T cell receptor beta chain sequence. Its antigen is currently unknown. Each CDR3 protein gets one entry after TCRdb re-called the RT-PCR reads with MiXCR. Of about 9,000 distinct CDR3 sequences listed, approximately 88% are singletons. CDR1 is DFQATT and CDR2 is SNEGSKA in the germline V gene (reference sequence). The V end was cut by 4 bases, the J end by 4 bases, with 21 bases between. This CDR3 is built from 16 residues. This sample stems from a study of yellow fever vaccine responses in identical twins. Study-wide results and limits: The authors reported partly convergent, partly personalized vaccine responses in identical twins.

The V call is TRBV20-1, the J call TRBJ2-3; perhaps TRBD2 as D (5 bases). The material was T cells from blood (PBMCs), unsorted or a sorted subset (not recorded which), obtained before or after yellow fever vaccination (not recorded which). This clonotype was obtained from a woman under 30 who received the yellow fever vaccine. The CDR3 sequence: CSATMFGIPDPDTQYF. For the CDR3, the DNA is TGCAGTGCTACTATGTTCGGGATACCCGACCCAGATACGCAGTATTTT.